What follows describes a single T cell receptor beta chain. Its antigen is unidentified. The data belong to a study of blood T cells in healthy people across ages. Findings of the study overall: Among T cells, TCR beta diversity per million cells dropped roughly linearly as age rose. Observed TCR beta diversity showed a strong correlation with the percentage of naive T cells as measured by flow cytometry. In long-lived donors, naive CD4+ cell counts and diversity exceeded those of aged donors.

Germline V lookup: CDR1 SQVTM, CDR2 ANQGSEA. The CDR3 consists of 14 residues. The second PCR ran roughly 7 to 11 cycles with a sample-barcoded 5' primer and J-beta primers. Every sample gave at least 2.5 million paired-end reads containing CDR3. TCRdb reprocessed the 5' RACE reads via MiXCR and lists one record per CDR3 protein. The table includes some 290,000 distinct CDR3 sequences, around 29% detected once. The clonotype comes from a woman in her seventies in good health. The genes are TRBV29-1 and TRBJ2-1; D unresolved. The J call is uncertain, as TRBJ2-5 better fits the DNA end. The sample consisted of blood. The CDR3 nucleotides are TGCAGCGTTGTCGAGTCTACCATCGTCCGGGCCCAGTACTTC. Translation gives CSVVESTIVRAQYF.